This TCR beta chain was found in a study of blood T cell repertoires in COVID-19. Turning to the study itself: Samples taken during acute and convalescent COVID-19 were collected in the United States, Italy and Spain. PBMCs, B-cell-depleted T cells, or T cells were the source of the cDNA or gDNA that made up the material.

Enrolled during active infection, Seattle patients were then followed longitudinally. The V gene lost 5 bases and the J gene lost 0 bases, with 20 bases spanning the gap. Germline CDR1 LNHDA, CDR2 SQIVND (reference sequence). The CDR3 has 18 residues. As originally analysed: Using reference gene primer amplification, nucleated cell counts were estimated. Assay used: immunoSEQ multiplex PCR; TCRdb lists only in-frame clones, some missing. V and J calls and clone size are as listed in that table; D and trimming were resolved from the DNA. Of under 200,000 clones listed, around 87% were seen once; the top ten hold 2% to 3%.

The sample consisted of peripheral blood. The sequence was collected from an elderly woman with COVID-19, enrolled during active disease. The chain uses TRBV19 and TRBJ1-5; D is undetermined. The CDR3 DNA sequence: TGTGCCAGTAGTCCGAATCCTCCAAGTAGTATTAGCAATCAGCCCCAGCATTTT. Residues: CASSPNPPSSISNQPQHF.